What follows are 30 T cell receptor beta chains derived from one specimen sequenced in a study of T cells in Graves' hyperthyroidism and ophthalmopathy. What was amplified from RNA transcripts were TCR beta CDR3 regions. Primed by the HTBI set, a first-round RT-PCR was run on the TCR CDR3. TCRdb analysed the multiplex PCR reads with MiXCR anew, one entry per CDR3 protein. The sample consists of 450,000 to 600,000 distinct CDR3 sequences, roughly 15% of them appearing once. The sequenced sample was blood. The receptors stem from a middle-aged woman with Graves' hyperthyroidism.

The table lists this clonotype with many counts. The chain couples TRBV27 to TRBJ2-7; TRBD1 matches 8 bases. The germline V gene encodes CDR1 MNHEY and CDR2 SMNVEV (reference sequence). This CDR3 spans 14 amino acids. Trimming at V came to 6 bases and at J to 0 bases, leaving 4 bases not matched to a gene. CDR3 region: CASSRTGLSYEQYF. DNA of the CDR3: TGTGCCAGCAGCCGGACAGGGCTCTCCTACGAGCAGTACTTC.

This clonotype was detected ten times or more. The V and J genes are TRBV2 and TRBJ1-1; 8 bases are a match to TRBD1. The CDR3 covers 14 residues. Germline CDR1 is SNHLY and CDR2 is FYNNEI. V lost 2 bases to trimming and J lost 5 bases; unmatched junction nucleotides: 4. In DNA form, the CDR3 reads TGTGCCAGCAGTGAACTCAGGGGGCAAACTGAAGCTTTCTTT. Translating it yields CASSELRGQTEAFF.

This clonotype was counted ten times or more. The rearrangement joins TRBV28 to TRBJ2-3; 9 bases are a match to TRBD1. Looked up from germline, CDR1 is MDHEN and CDR2 is SYDVKM. The CDR3 is 18 residues long. Trimming removed 5 bases from V and 2 bases from J; junction bases left unmatched: 14. CDR3 nucleotides: TGTGCCAGCAGTGGCGGAGGCGGGACAGGGTCCTACACAGATACGCAGTATTTT. Residues: CASSGGGGTGSYTDTQYF.

This chain uses TRBV16 with TRBJ1-6, with 7 bases aligning to TRBD1. Germline CDR1 reads KGHSY; CDR2 reads FQNENV. CDR3 length: 15 amino acids. After removal of 4 bases from V and 6 bases from J, the junction contained 6 bases not matched to a gene. The CDR3 reads CASSPVAGGNSPLHF. The DNA for the CDR3 is TGTGCCAGCAGCCCTGTGGCAGGGGGTAATTCACCCCTCCACTTT.

This clonotype was recorded many times. V and J are TRBV11-2 and TRBJ2-5; 7 bases are a match to TRBD1. Losses at the gene ends were 0 bases for V and 2 bases for J; bases not matched to a gene: 9. The CDR3 totals 17 residues. Germline loops: CDR1 SGHAT, CDR2 FQNNGV. CDR3 protein: CASSLDFQTGLQETQYF. Here the CDR3 DNA reads TGTGCCAGCAGCTTAGACTTTCAGACAGGGTTGCAAGAGACCCAGTACTTC.

This clonotype was found a few times. This chain joins TRBV5-1 and TRBJ2-7; D is ambiguous. The CDR3 spans 14 residues. V was clipped by 4 bases and J by 6 bases, with 17 bases between them. Germline CDR1 SGHRS, CDR2 YFSETQ. The CDR3: CASSPRTSVSEQYF. For the CDR3, the DNA is TGCGCCAGCAGCCCAAGGACGTCGGTGAGCGAGCAGTACTTC.

Many counts were recorded for this clonotype. The chain employs TRBV28 and TRBJ1-2; 7 bases are a match to TRBD1. V trimming: 4 bases; J trimming: 0 bases; junction bases outside the gene matches: 5. Per the germline V gene, CDR1 is MDHEN and CDR2 is SYDVKM. The length of the CDR3 is 15 residues. The CDR3 here is CASSSLGTANYGYTF. The CDR3 nucleotides read TGTGCCAGCAGTTCCCTAGGGACAGCTAACTATGGCTACACCTTC.

The table lists this clonotype with many counts. CDR3 region: CASSHLSGELFF. For the CDR3, the DNA is TGTGCCAGCAGCCACCTATCCGGGGAGCTGTTTTTT. The chain carries TRBV3-1 and TRBJ2-2; D unresolved. V was shortened by 3 bases and J by 6 bases, with 5 bases between the two germline ends. Germline V gives CDR1 LGHDT, CDR2 YNNKEL (reference sequence). This CDR3 has 12 residues.

This clonotype was counted ten times or more. V usage is TRBV5-1 and J usage is TRBJ1-1; D is unclear. The CDR3 covers 14 residues. Germline V gives CDR1 SGHRS, CDR2 YFSETQ. Trimming pared 0 bases from V and 5 bases from J, leaving 11 bases between. The CDR3 spells CASSLDSAGTEAFF. The CDR3 DNA reads as TGCGCCAGCAGCTTGGACAGCGCGGGGACTGAAGCTTTCTTT.

This clonotype has a handful of counts. The gene calls are TRBV2 and TRBJ2-2; 11 bases map to TRBD2. CDR1 and CDR2 (germline): SNHLY, FYNNEI. The CDR3 runs 16 residues. The V and J ends lost 6 bases and 1 base, in that order; junction bases with no gene match: 4. CDR3 coding DNA: TGTGCCAGCAGCTACGGGACTAGCGGGAACACCGGGGAGCTGTTTTTT. Translated, it gives CASSYGTSGNTGELFF.

In its sample, this clonotype was seen many times. V is TRBV4-1 and J is TRBJ1-5, with D perhaps matching TRBD1 (5 bases). Deletions cut 0 bases from V and 5 bases from J, with 17 bases between. The CDR3 totals 17 residues. Germline V gene lookup returns CDR1 MGHRA and CDR2 YSYEKL. The CDR3, as DNA: TGCGCCAGCAGCCAAGATCAATTATTGGGGGTAGATCAGCCCCAGCATTTT. Its protein is CASSQDQLLGVDQPQHF.

V usage is TRBV5-1 and J usage is TRBJ1-2; D remains ambiguous. Deletions cut 0 bases from V and 0 bases from J, with 9 bases between. Per germline, CDR1 SGHRS and CDR2 YFSETQ. The length of the CDR3 is 15 residues. The CDR3 region is CASSLVGEPNYGYTF. As DNA, the CDR3 is TGCGCCAGCAGCTTGGTAGGAGAACCTAACTATGGCTACACCTTC.

This clonotype was seen repeatedly, ten times or more. The chain combines TRBV18 with TRBJ2-1; TRBD2 agrees at 11 bases. Germline CDR1 reads KGHSH; CDR2 reads LQKENI. V gave up 4 bases and J gave up 5 bases; unmatched junction bases: 4. This CDR3 is 15 amino acids long. CDR3 coding DNA: TGTGCCAGCTCACTAGGGACTAGCGGACACAATGAGCAGTTCTTC. Translated, it gives CASSLGTSGHNEQFF.

This clonotype occurred a few times. The rearrangement joins TRBV27 to TRBJ1-5; perhaps TRBD1 as D (6 bases). The V gene's germline CDR1 is MNHEY and CDR2 SMNVEV (reference sequence). V lost 5 bases to trimming and J lost 6 bases, with 14 bases between them. The CDR3 has 14 amino acids. DNA for the CDR3: TGTGCCAGCAGTGGGCGGGGGGCTGGTCAGCCCCAGCATTTT. Amino acids: CASSGRGAGQPQHF.

This clonotype was seen many times. The chain has TRBV20-1 and TRBJ2-7; 9 nucleotides line up with TRBD2. Germline CDR1 is DFQATT and CDR2 is SNEGSKA (reference sequence). The CDR3 has 15 residues. V gave up 3 bases and J gave up 4 bases; unmatched junction bases: 10. The CDR3 coding sequence is TGCAGTGCTAGCGGGGTGCTAGCGGGAAATTACGAGCAGTACTTC. Encoded protein: CSASGVLAGNYEQYF.

This clonotype has a handful of counts. This chain joins TRBV28 and TRBJ2-3; 9 bases agree with TRBD2. This CDR3 is 13 amino acids long. The ends lost 4 bases at V and 10 bases at J; junction bases unmatched: 6. Per the germline V gene, CDR1 is MDHEN and CDR2 is SYDVKM. The CDR3 sequence is CASSSVAGVAQYF. CDR3 in DNA: TGTGCCAGCAGTTCAGTAGCGGGAGTTGCGCAGTATTTT.

The sample holds many counts of this clonotype. V usage is TRBV5-5 and J usage is TRBJ2-3; no reliable D call. The V end was cut by 1 base, the J end by 0 bases, with 9 bases between. CDR1 and CDR2 from the germline V gene are SGHKS and YYEKEE (reference sequence). CDR3 length equals 15 residues. The CDR3 is CASSLTRPSTDTQYF. The CDR3 nucleotides read TGTGCCAGCAGCTTGACGAGGCCTAGCACAGATACGCAGTATTTT.

This clonotype was recorded at least ten times. J is TRBJ1-2 and V is TRBV7-2; 8 bases agree with TRBD1. J was trimmed by 3 bases and V by 4 bases; bases with no gene match: 4. The CDR3 spans 14 residues. In germline, CDR1 is SGHTA, CDR2 FQGNSA. The chain's CDR3 is CASSSWGQDYGYTF. The CDR3 DNA sequence: TGTGCCAGCAGCTCGTGGGGACAGGACTATGGCTACACCTTC. The full variable domain, completed using reference TRBV7-2 and TRBJ1-2, is GAGVSQSPSNKVTEKGKDVELRCDPISGHTALYWYRQSLGQGLEFLIYFQGNSAPDKSGLPSDRFSAERTGGSVSTLTIQRTQQEDSAVYLCASSSWGQDYGYTFGSGTRLTVV.

This clonotype was detected a few times. The chain has TRBV20-1 and TRBJ2-5; 12 bases agree with TRBD2. The length of the CDR3 is 13 residues. Germline values: CDR1 DFQATT, CDR2 SNEGSKA (reference sequence). The junction had 4 bases not matched to a gene; V was cut back by 6 bases and J by 5 bases. The CDR3 DNA is TGCAGTGCGACCGGGACTAGCGGGGAGACCCAGTACTTC. This encodes CSATGTSGETQYF.

As for this clonotype: At one boundary the junction diverges from the germline segment, which might be a read error. This sequence joins TRBV5-1 and TRBJ2-2, with TRBD1 matching over 8 bases. CDR3 size: 17 residues. Germline V gene data show CDR1 as SGHRS and CDR2 as YFSETQ. The CDR3 sequence: CASSQAGGQVYFGGLFF. The CDR3 nucleotides are TGTGCCAGCAGCCAGGCCGGGGGACAGGTTTATTTCGGGGGGCTGTTTTTT.

This clonotype was found many times. The V gene is TRBV12-3 or TRBV12-4, the J gene TRBJ1-1, with 9 positions matching TRBD1. The V segment lost 6 bases and the J segment 7 bases; nucleotides outside the gene matches: 6. The CDR3 loop spans 13 amino acids. The CDR3: CASRPGTGLEAFF. CDR3 in DNA: TGTGCCAGCAGGCCCGGGACAGGGCTTGAAGCTTTCTTT.

This clonotype has at least ten counts. The gene calls are TRBV29-1 and TRBJ2-1; 7 bases align to TRBD1. This CDR3 is built from 13 residues. Per the germline V gene, CDR1 is SQVTM and CDR2 is ANQGSEA. The V gene end was trimmed by 7 bases and the J gene end by 3 bases; junction bases not matched to a gene: 6. The CDR3: CSGQGSGYNEQFF. The CDR3 DNA follows: TGCAGCGGACAGGGCTCAGGCTACAATGAGCAGTTCTTC.

This clonotype showed up many times. V is TRBV3-1 and J is TRBJ2-2; no clear D gene. The CDR3 has 12 amino acids. V lost 7 bases to trimming and J lost 7 bases, with 10 bases between them. Germline assignment: CDR1 LGHDT and CDR2 YNNKEL (reference sequence). The CDR3 here is CASNSLGGELFF. The CDR3 nucleotides read TGTGCCAGCAACTCTTTGGGCGGGGAGCTGTTTTTT.

This clonotype was detected many times. The chain has TRBV5-6 and TRBJ2-7, with 11 positions matching TRBD2. Germline CDR1 SGHDT, CDR2 YYEEEE. CDR3 length equals 15 residues. V trimming: 4 bases; J trimming: 4 bases; junction bases outside the gene matches: 7. CDR3 in DNA: TGTGCCAGCAGCCAAAGACTAGCGGGAAGGTACGAGCAGTACTTC. Translation gives CASSQRLAGRYEQYF.

This clonotype was seen ten or more times. The chain recombines TRBV2 with TRBJ2-2, with 11 bases matching TRBD2. In germline, CDR1 is SNHLY, CDR2 FYNNEI. The CDR3 has 16 residues. Trimming removed 3 bases from V and 7 bases from J; junction bases left unmatched: 7. This CDR3 reads CASSDRTSGFRGELFF. In DNA form, the CDR3 reads TGTGCCAGCAGTGATAGGACTAGCGGGTTTCGCGGGGAGCTGTTTTTT. The full variable domain, its missing parts supplied by reference TRBV2 and TRBJ2-2, is EPEVTQTPSHQVTQMGQEVILRCVPISNHLYFYWYRQILGQKVEFLVSFYNNEISEKSEIFDDQFSVERPDGSNFTLKIRSTKLEDSAMYFCASSDRTSGFRGELFFGEGSRLTVL.

This clonotype occurred many times. V usage is TRBV29-1 and J usage is TRBJ2-3; possibly TRBD2 for D (6 bases). The CDR3 is 14 residues long. Between the trimmed V and J ends, which lost 1 base and 7 bases, there was a span of 15 bases. Germline V lookup: CDR1 SQVTM, CDR2 ANQGSEA. The CDR3 DNA follows: TGCAGCGTTGAAGTCGATAGCGGACCTCATACGCAGTATTTT. It specifies CSVEVDSGPHTQYF.

The chain recombines TRBV28 with TRBJ1-2; D unclear. Germline CDR1 and CDR2: MDHEN and SYDVKM. The CDR3 loop spans 14 amino acids. V lost 5 bases, J lost 7 bases, and 17 bases lay in between. Here the CDR3 DNA reads TGTGCCAGCAGTCCCCCGATGGGTTTTTCTGGCTACACCTTC. Its translation is CASSPPMGFSGYTF.

This clonotype was picked up many times. V and J are TRBV28 and TRBJ2-2; 14 bases agree with TRBD2. The V gene's germline CDR1 is MDHEN and CDR2 SYDVKM. The CDR3 length is 16 residues. V gave up 5 bases and J gave up 7 bases; unmatched junction bases: 6. The CDR3 spells CASSLTSGRADGELFF. In DNA form, the CDR3 reads TGTGCCAGCAGTCTGACTAGCGGGAGGGCCGACGGGGAGCTGTTTTTT.

This clonotype was seen at least ten times. The chain employs TRBV6-1 and TRBJ1-5, with 8 positions matching TRBD1. The CDR3 consists of 14 residues. The J segment lost 2 bases and the V segment lost 10 bases, leaving 7 bases of the junction unmatched. From germline, CDR1 is MNHNS and CDR2 SASEGT. DNA of the CDR3: TGTGCCACTACGACAGGGGTGGGCAATCAGCCCCAGCATTTT. It specifies CATTTGVGNQPQHF.

This clonotype was observed many times. The chain combines TRBV7-2 with TRBJ2-1, with 8 bases matching TRBD2. The CDR3 totals 17 residues. With 1 base clipped from V and 0 bases from J, the junction kept 5 bases outside the gene matches. Per germline, CDR1 SGHTA and CDR2 FQGNSA. CDR3 DNA sequence: TGTGCCAGCAGCTTAGTTGCGGGAGGAACCTCCTACAATGAGCAGTTCTTC. Translation: CASSLVAGGTSYNEQFF. Drawing the rest from reference TRBV7-2 and TRBJ2-1, the complete variable domain is GAGVSQSPSNKVTEKGKDVELRCDPISGHTALYWYRQSLGQGLEFLIYFQGNSAPDKSGLPSDRFSAERTGGSVSTLTIQRTQQEDSAVYLCASSLVAGGTSYNEQFFGPGTRLTVL.